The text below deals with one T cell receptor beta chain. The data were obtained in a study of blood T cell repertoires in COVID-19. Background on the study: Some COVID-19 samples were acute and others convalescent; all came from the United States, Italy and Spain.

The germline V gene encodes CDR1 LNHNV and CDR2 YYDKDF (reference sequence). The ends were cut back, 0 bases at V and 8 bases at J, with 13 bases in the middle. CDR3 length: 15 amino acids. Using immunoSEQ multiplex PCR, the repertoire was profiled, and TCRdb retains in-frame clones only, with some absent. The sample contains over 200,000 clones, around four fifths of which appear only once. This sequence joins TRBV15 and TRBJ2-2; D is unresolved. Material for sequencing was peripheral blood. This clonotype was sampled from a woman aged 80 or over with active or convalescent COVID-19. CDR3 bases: TGTGCCACCAGCAGAGATGGCAGGCAATTGGGGGAGCTGTTTTTT. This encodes CATSRDGRQLGELFF.